This T cell receptor beta chain is drawn from a study of T-cell memory formation after mild COVID-19. Study results and limitations: Pre-infection memory harbored some responding clones, suggesting cross-reactive memory joined. Whether second-wave clones peaking at day 37 were SARS-CoV-2 specific went unconfirmed.

This clonotype was seen more than once but under ten times. Its specificity is not known. Using its own MiXCR run on the 5' RACE reads, TCRdb lists one record per CDR3 protein. The sample lists hundreds of thousands of distinct CDR3 sequences, 15% to 20% occurring once. Germline loops: CDR1 DFQATT, CDR2 SNEGSKA (reference sequence). V lost 4 bases and J lost 2, with 9 bases in between. The CDR3 covers 13 residues. Sequenced input: PBMCs or a T cell subset sorted from them (not recorded which). The sequence was obtained from a young man who had mild COVID-19 (a few samples of this study predate the infection). Cell type and time point are not known. This chain links TRBV20-1 with TRBJ2-4; D is unclear. The CDR3: CSAIKGTKNIQYF. As DNA, the CDR3 is TGCAGTGCTATAAAGGGAACCAAAAACATTCAGTACTTC.